Each of the 23 T cell receptor beta chains below was sequenced from the same sample in a study of blood T cell repertoires in COVID-19. Some clones are missing from TCRdb's copy, which holds only in-frame ones; the method was immunoSEQ multiplex PCR. The sample records 200,000 to 250,000 clones, more than 65% being singletons. Sample: peripheral blood. These receptors all stem from a woman aged 55-70 years with acute or convalescent COVID-19.

The chain uses TRBV3-1 (or the pseudogene TRBV3-2) and TRBJ2-1; D perhaps matches TRBD1 (5 bases). The CDR3 extends over 16 amino acids. CDR1 is LGHDT and CDR2 is YNNKEL in the germline V gene (reference sequence). V was clipped by 3 bases and J by 5 bases, with 17 bases between them. The CDR3 DNA sequence: TGTGCCAGCAGCCAGGGTCTCAGGGTTGAGGACAATGAGCAGTTCTTC. This gives the protein CASSQGLRVEDNEQFF.

The rearrangement uses TRBV6-5 and TRBJ1-1; weak D call: TRBD1 (5 bases). There are 15 residues in the CDR3. Germline V gene lookup returns CDR1 MNHEY and CDR2 SVGAGI. V lost 8 bases to trimming and J lost 4 bases, with 20 bases between them. The CDR3 loop is CASPKGGGLGTEAFF. In nucleotides, the CDR3 is TGTGCCAGCCCAAAGGGCGGGGGATTAGGCACTGAAGCTTTCTTT.

The chain couples TRBV7-8 to TRBJ2-4; 7 bases map to TRBD1. The length of the CDR3 is 15 residues. Per the germline V gene, CDR1 is SGHVS and CDR2 is FQNEAQ. The V gene end was trimmed by 5 bases and the J gene end by 0 bases; junction bases not matched to a gene: 4. The CDR3 sequence is CASSEQGKAKNIQYF. CDR3 nucleotides: TGTGCCAGCAGCGAACAGGGGAAAGCCAAAAACATTCAGTACTTC.

V is TRBV4-2 and J is TRBJ1-1; D is unresolved. With 0 bases removed from V and 1 base from J, the gap between germline ends came to 9 bases. Germline CDR1 and CDR2: LGHNA and YNFKEQ. The CDR3 sequence is 15 residues long. The CDR3 DNA reads as TGTGCCAGCAGCCAAGATCGCGGGTCGAACACTGAAGCTTTCTTT. It translates to CASSQDRGSNTEAFF.

The rearrangement uses TRBV29-1 and TRBJ2-5; no clear D gene. The CDR3 loop spans 11 amino acids. Germline V gene lookup returns CDR1 SQVTM and CDR2 ANQGSEA. Trimming took off 7 bases at V and 5 bases at J, with 11 bases between the two ends. Written as DNA, the CDR3 is TGCAGCGCGGGCTTCCCGGAGACCCAGTACTTC. Its protein is CSAGFPETQYF.

This chain uses TRBV9 with TRBJ2-3, with D maybe TRBD2 (6 bases). Germline V gene sequence: CDR1 SGDLS, CDR2 YYNGEE. This CDR3 has 17 amino acids. V was trimmed by 6 bases and J by 0 bases, leaving 20 bases between them. In DNA form, the CDR3 reads TGTGCCAGCACCAAAAGGGACTTTCTAACTAGCACAGATACGCAGTATTTT. It specifies CASTKRDFLTSTDTQYF. Full variable domain (outside the CDR3, taken from reference TRBV9 and TRBJ2-3): DSGVTQTPKHLITATGQRVTLRCSPRSGDLSVYWYQQSLDQGLQFLIQYYNGEERAKGNILERFSAQQFPDLHSELNLSSLELGDSALYFCASTKRDFLTSTDTQYFGPGTRLTVL.

This chain connects TRBV25-1 to TRBJ1-2, with TRBD1 matching over 7 bases. V shed 3 bases, J shed 7 bases, and the junction held 14 bases outside the gene matches. The CDR3 extends over 16 amino acids. Per germline, CDR1 MGHDK and CDR2 SYGVNS. The CDR3 reads CASSDWNDQGVGGYTF. The CDR3 DNA follows: TGTGCCAGCAGTGACTGGAATGACCAGGGGGTGGGTGGCTACACCTTC.

The chain carries TRBV10-3 and TRBJ2-1, with 8 bases matching TRBD2. Germline V gives CDR1 ENHRY, CDR2 SYGVKD. The CDR3 has 15 residues. V lost 6 bases to trimming and J lost 5 bases; unmatched junction nucleotides: 9. Here the CDR3 DNA reads TGTGCCATCAGCCGAACTAGCGGTACGGACAATGAGCAGTTCTTC. This translates into CAISRTSGTDNEQFF.

This clone was found a few times. This rearrangement joins TRBV30 to TRBJ1-1; D unclear. Per the germline V gene, CDR1 is GTSNPN and CDR2 is SVGIG (reference sequence). This CDR3 region has 12 residues. The V and J ends lost 8 bases and 0 bases respectively, with 10 bases between them. CDR3 residues: CAEQRLNTEAFF. The CDR3 coding sequence is TGTGCCGAGCAGCGATTGAACACTGAAGCTTTCTTT.

CDR3 in DNA: TGCGCCAGCAGCCAAGATGCGGGGGGGTTCCACAATGAGCAGTTCTTC. Translation: CASSQDAGGFHNEQFF. The chain is built from TRBV4-1 and TRBJ2-1; 9 bases fit TRBD2. Germline V lookup: CDR1 MGHRA, CDR2 YSYEKL. Trimming took 0 bases from V and 5 from J; bases not matched to a gene: 5. The CDR3 extends over 16 amino acids.

This clone was seen only a few times. The chain carries TRBV18 and TRBJ2-1; the D gene is possibly TRBD2 (7 bases). V gave up 2 bases and J gave up 1 base, with 12 bases separating them. The CDR3 is made up of 16 amino acids. CDR1 is KGHSH, CDR2 LQKENI, per germline. This chain's CDR3 is CASSPGRGRSYNEQFF. Written as DNA, the CDR3 is TGTGCCAGCTCACCAGGGCGGGGGCGATCCTACAATGAGCAGTTCTTC.

V usage is TRBV7-3 and J usage is TRBJ2-2, with 15 nucleotides matching TRBD2. CDR1 is SGHTA, CDR2 FQGTGA, per germline. This CDR3 spans 17 amino acids. V shed 6 bases and J 4 bases; nucleotides not matched to a gene: 6. The CDR3 sequence: CASSPRTSGGGTGELFF. In DNA form, the CDR3 reads TGTGCCAGCAGTCCCCGGACTAGCGGGGGGGGCACCGGGGAGCTGTTTTTT.

The chain couples TRBV30 to TRBJ2-7; TRBD1 matches 10 bases. Germline V gene data show CDR1 as GTSNPN and CDR2 as SVGIG (reference sequence). The CDR3 extends over 15 amino acids. V shed 0 bases and J 2 bases; nucleotides not matched to a gene: 4. CDR3 loop: CAWSVWGQGTYEQYF. CDR3 DNA: TGTGCCTGGAGTGTATGGGGACAGGGGACCTACGAGCAGTACTTC.

The V call is TRBV5-1, the J call TRBJ2-7; 11 bases fit TRBD2. The CDR3 consists of 17 residues. Looked up from germline, CDR1 is SGHRS and CDR2 is YFSETQ. Trimming cost V 2 bases and J 1 base; bases outside gene matches: 8. The CDR3 spells CASSLQPSGGTSYEQYF. The CDR3 region has the DNA TGCGCCAGCAGCTTACAACCTAGCGGGGGGACTTCCTACGAGCAGTACTTC. The full variable domain, in which reference TRBV5-1 and TRBJ2-7 provide the parts outside the CDR3, is KAGVTQTPRYLIKTRGQQVTLSCSPISGHRSVSWYQQTPGQGLQFLFEYFSETQRNKGNFPGRFSGRQFSNSRSEMNVSTLELGDSALYLCASSLQPSGGTSYEQYFGPGTRLTVT.

The chain joins TRBV5-4 to TRBJ2-1; D perhaps matches TRBD1 (5 bases). Per the germline V gene, CDR1 is SGHNT and CDR2 is YYREEE (reference sequence). Trimming took 3 bases from V and 0 from J, leaving 19 bases between them. The CDR3 is 18 residues long. CDR3 loop: CASSSASGLRSSYNEQFF. The CDR3 DNA reads TGTGCCAGCAGCTCAGCTTCAGGGTTACGGAGCTCCTACAATGAGCAGTTCTTC. The full variable domain, its missing parts supplied by reference TRBV5-4 and TRBJ2-1, is ETGVTQSPTHLIKTRGQQVTLRCSSQSGHNTVSWYQQALGQGPQFIFQYYREEENGRGNFPPRFSGLQFPNYSSELNVNALELDDSALYLCASSSASGLRSSYNEQFFGPGTRLTVL.

The V gene is TRBV5-5, the J gene TRBJ1-2; D is undetermined. Per germline, CDR1 SGHKS and CDR2 YYEKEE (reference sequence). The CDR3 extends over 15 amino acids. With 3 bases removed from V and 8 bases from J, the gap between germline ends came to 20 bases. CDR3 loop: CASSSWPPSGWGYTF. As DNA, the CDR3 is TGTGCCAGCAGCTCTTGGCCCCCCTCGGGGTGGGGCTACACCTTC.

The rearrangement uses TRBV28 and TRBJ2-7; 8 bases fit TRBD1. The CDR3 contains 14 residues. The V and J ends lost 4 bases and 6 bases, in that order; junction bases with no gene match: 8. The V gene's germline CDR1 is MDHEN and CDR2 SYDVKM. The CDR3 is CASSYAGQGVEQYF. Here the CDR3 DNA reads TGTGCCAGCAGTTACGCCGGACAGGGCGTCGAGCAGTACTTC.

V is TRBV2 and J is TRBJ1-2, with D perhaps TRBD1 (6 bases). Deletions cut 4 bases from V and 3 bases from J, with 15 bases between. The CDR3 has 15 residues. Germline V gene data show CDR1 as SNHLY and CDR2 as FYNNEI. DNA for the CDR3: TGTGCCAGCAGTGCTAGAATACAGGGATACTATGGCTACACCTTC. Translated: CASSARIQGYYGYTF.

Notes on this clone: At one end, the junction sequence differs from germline, possibly due to a read error. The chain recombines TRBV29-1 with TRBJ1-1; 7 nucleotides match TRBD1. CDR1 is SQVTM and CDR2 is ANQGSEA in the germline V gene. The CDR3 is 14 residues long. The CDR3 nucleotides are TGCAGCGCTGAACAGGGGTGGGGGAACACTGAAGCTTTCTTT. Translation: CSAEQGWGNTEAFF. The entire variable domain, with the rest obtained from reference TRBV29-1 and TRBJ1-1, is as follows: SAVISQKPSRDICQRGTSLTIQCQVDSQVTMMFWYRQQPGQSLTLIATANQGSEATYESGFVIDKFPISRPNLTFSTLTVSNMSPEDSSIYLCSAEQGWGNTEAFFGQGTRLTVV.

This clone showed up just once. V gene TRBV4-2 combines with J gene TRBJ1-2; 7 positions agree with TRBD1. Germline V gives CDR1 LGHNA, CDR2 YNFKEQ. J was trimmed by 1 base and V by 0 bases; bases with no gene match: 5. The CDR3 runs 16 residues. This CDR3 reads CASSQDEGGGNYGYTF. The CDR3 nucleotides are TGTGCCAGCAGCCAAGATGAAGGGGGCGGTAACTATGGCTACACCTTC.

The chain employs TRBV7-8 and TRBJ2-5; TRBD2 aligns across 8 bases. Germline CDR1 is SGHVS and CDR2 is FQNEAQ. The CDR3 has 15 amino acids. The J segment lost 2 bases and the V segment lost 5 bases, leaving 7 bases of the junction unmatched. CDR3 protein: CASSRAGAIQETQYF. The CDR3 DNA sequence: TGTGCCAGCAGCCGAGCGGGGGCTATACAAGAGACCCAGTACTTC.

The CDR3, as DNA: TGTGCCAGCAGCCAATCGGGACAGGGGTACACTGAAGCTTTCTTT. It translates to CASSQSGQGYTEAFF. This chain joins TRBV4-2 and TRBJ1-1; 10 bases agree with TRBD1. Trimming took 2 bases from V and 3 from J; bases not matched to a gene: 3. Germline CDR1 reads LGHNA; CDR2 reads YNFKEQ. The CDR3 extends over 15 amino acids.

This clone is a singleton in its sample. V and J are TRBV6-5 and TRBJ1-1, with no clear D. From germline, CDR1 is MNHEY and CDR2 SVGAGI. CDR3 length: 14 residues. Trimming stripped 5 bases from V and 3 bases from J, with 13 bases between. CDR3 nucleotide sequence: TGTGCCAGCAGTCCGGGAGACCCTTACACTGAAGCTTTCTTT. Encoded protein: CASSPGDPYTEAFF.